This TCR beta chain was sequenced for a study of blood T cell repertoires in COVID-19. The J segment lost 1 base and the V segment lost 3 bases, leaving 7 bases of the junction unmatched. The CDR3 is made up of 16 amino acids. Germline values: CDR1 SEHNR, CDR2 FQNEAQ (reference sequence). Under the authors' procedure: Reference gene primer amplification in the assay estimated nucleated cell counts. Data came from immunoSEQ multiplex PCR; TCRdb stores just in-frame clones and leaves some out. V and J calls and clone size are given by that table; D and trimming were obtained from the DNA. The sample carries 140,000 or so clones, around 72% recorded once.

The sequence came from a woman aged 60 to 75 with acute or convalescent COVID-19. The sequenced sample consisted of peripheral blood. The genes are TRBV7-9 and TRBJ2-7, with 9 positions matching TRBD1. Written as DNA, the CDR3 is TGTGCCAGCAGCTTGAACAGGGGGCGTGATTCCTACGAGCAGTACTTC. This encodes CASSLNRGRDSYEQYF.